The source of this T cell receptor (beta chain) is a study of T cell changes during pregnancy in multiple sclerosis. The CDR3 spans 15 residues. Germline CDR1 reads SGHTA; CDR2 reads FQGNSA. The V and J ends lost 1 base and 4 bases respectively, with 14 bases between them. Profiled with immunoSEQ multiplex PCR; TCRdb holds only in-frame clones, not every one. The sample has tens of thousands of clones; roughly nine tenths are singletons. This receptor was identified in a female donor in good health, enrolled as a control in a pregnancy study. The starting material was CD4+ T cells from peripheral blood mononuclear cells, obtained in the third trimester of pregnancy. The V call is TRBV7-2, the J call TRBJ2-7, with D tentatively TRBD1 (5 bases). The CDR3 region is CASSLGRGLSYEQYF. DNA for the CDR3: TGTGCCAGCAGCTTAGGAAGGGGATTGAGTTACGAGCAGTACTTC.